The following is a TCR beta chain sequence with its context. Its antigen is not known. The data originate from a study of cytomegalovirus exposure and HLA in healthy donors. Whole-study context: Approximately 180 million T cells yielded 90 million to 130 million unique TCR beta sequences, as an earlier analysis found. About 80 million unique TCR sequences came from HLA-typed donors in an early release.

The PCR made use of 60 Vbeta and 13 Jbeta primers. Only in-frame clones appear in the TCRdb table, and some are missing; sequencing was by immunoSEQ multiplex PCR. The table records 110,000 to 150,000 clones, about three quarters of them present only once. The study's findings and limits: Specificity of a few CMV-associated chains for CMV antigens was verified in vitro. The listing of roughly 160 TCR beta chains classed them as cytomegalovirus-associated.

Germline lookup yields CDR1 MNHNS and CDR2 SASEGT. The CDR3 has 11 amino acids. The V end was cut by 2 bases, the J end by 9 bases, with 6 bases between. The gene calls are TRBV6-1 and TRBJ2-3; D remains unclear. The receptor's source is a woman younger than 45 in good health and CMV-seronegative. Sample: PBMCs. The chain's CDR3 is CASSETTTQYF. Here the CDR3 DNA reads TGTGCCAGCAGTGAAACAACCACGCAGTATTTT.